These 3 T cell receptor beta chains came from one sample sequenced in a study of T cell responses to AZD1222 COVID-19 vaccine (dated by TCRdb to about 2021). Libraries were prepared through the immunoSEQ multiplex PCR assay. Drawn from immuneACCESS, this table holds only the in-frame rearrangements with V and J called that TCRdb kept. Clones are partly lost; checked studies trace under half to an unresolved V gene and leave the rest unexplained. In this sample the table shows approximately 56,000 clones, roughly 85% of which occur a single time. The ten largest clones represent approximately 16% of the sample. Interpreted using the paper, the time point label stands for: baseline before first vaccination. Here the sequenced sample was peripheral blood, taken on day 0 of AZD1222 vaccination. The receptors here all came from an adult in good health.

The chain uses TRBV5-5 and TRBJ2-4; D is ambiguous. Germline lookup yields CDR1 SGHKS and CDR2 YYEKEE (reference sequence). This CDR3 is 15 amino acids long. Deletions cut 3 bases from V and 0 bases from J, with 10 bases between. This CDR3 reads CASSSNRLAKNIQYF. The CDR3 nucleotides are TGTGCCAGCAGCTCAAACAGACTAGCCAAAAACATTCAGTACTTC.

The DNA of the CDR3 is TGTGCCAGCAGCTCCTCTAGCGGGGGGCCGCAAGAGACCCAGTACTTC. It is translated as CASSSSSGGPQETQYF. The genes are TRBV5-6 and TRBJ2-5; 11 nucleotides match TRBD2. V lost 3 bases and J lost 2; bases outside the gene matches: 6. The germline CDR1 and CDR2 sequences are SGHDT and YYEEEE. CDR3 length: 16 amino acids.

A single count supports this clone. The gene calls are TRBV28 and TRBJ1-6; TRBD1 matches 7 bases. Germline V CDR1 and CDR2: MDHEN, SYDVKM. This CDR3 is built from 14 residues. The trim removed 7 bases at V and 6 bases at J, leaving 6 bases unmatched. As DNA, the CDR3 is TGTGCCAGCACCGCTACAGGGGCTAATTCACCCCTCCACTTT. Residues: CASTATGANSPLHF.